The TCR beta chain under discussion was sequenced for a study of blood T cell repertoires in COVID-19. V gave up 3 bases and J gave up 11 bases, with 10 bases separating them. Germline CDR1 SNHLY, CDR2 FYNNEI. The CDR3 has 11 amino acids. Assay: immunoSEQ multiplex PCR; the TCRdb copy retains only in-frame clones and omits some. The table lists tens of thousands of clones, 70% to 90% of them singletons. Sequenced: peripheral blood. This TCR was recovered from a woman over 75 with active COVID-19. The chain links TRBV2 to TRBJ1-1, with unresolved D. Written as DNA, the CDR3 is TGTGCCAGCAGTGATTGGGTGAGGGCTTTCTTT. It encodes CASSDWVRAFF.